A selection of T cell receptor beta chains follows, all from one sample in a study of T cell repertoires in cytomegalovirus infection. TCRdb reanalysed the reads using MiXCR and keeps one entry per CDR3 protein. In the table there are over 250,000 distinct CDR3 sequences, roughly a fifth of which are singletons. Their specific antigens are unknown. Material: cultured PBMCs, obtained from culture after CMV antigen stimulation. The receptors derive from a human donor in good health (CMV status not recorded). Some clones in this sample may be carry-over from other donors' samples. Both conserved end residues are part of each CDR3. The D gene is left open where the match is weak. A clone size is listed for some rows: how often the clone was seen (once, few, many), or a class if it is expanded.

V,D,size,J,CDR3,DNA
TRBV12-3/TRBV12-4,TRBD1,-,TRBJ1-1,CASSVRDRGIEAFF,TGTGCCAGCAGTGTCCGGGACAGGGGAATTGAAGCTTTCTTT
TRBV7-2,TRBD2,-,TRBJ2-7,CASSLAGGPREQYF,TGTGCCAGCAGCTTAGCGGGAGGGCCGAGAGAGCAGTACTTC
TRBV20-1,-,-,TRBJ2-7,CSARPDLNYEQYF,TGCAGTGCTAGACCGGATCTTAACTACGAGCAGTACTTC
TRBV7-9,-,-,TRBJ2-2,CASSLLGLANTGELFF,TGTGCCAGCAGCTTATTGGGTCTAGCGAACACCGGGGAGCTGTTTTTT
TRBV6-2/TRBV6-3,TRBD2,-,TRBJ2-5,CASSYEGAGYQETQYF,TGTGCCAGCAGTTACGAGGGAGCGGGGTACCAAGAGACCCAGTACTTC
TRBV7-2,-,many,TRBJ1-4,CASSLEGGFGGNEKLFF,TGTGCCAGCAGCTTAGAGGGGGGATTCGGAGGAAATGAAAAACTGTTTTTT
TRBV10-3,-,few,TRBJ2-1,CAISGVDIYNEQFF,TGTGCCATCAGTGGGGTGGACATATACAATGAGCAGTTCTTC
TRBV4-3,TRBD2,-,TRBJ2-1,CASSQGPGTRPLF,TGCGCCAGCAGCCAGGGGCCCGGGACTAGGCCTCTCTTC
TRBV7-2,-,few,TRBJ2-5,CASSLGGIAQETQYF,TGTGCCAGCAGCTTAGGTGGGATAGCCCAAGAGACCCAGTACTTC
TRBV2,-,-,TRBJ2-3,CASSRQDTQYF,TGTGCCAGCAGCAGGCAAGATACGCAGTATTTT
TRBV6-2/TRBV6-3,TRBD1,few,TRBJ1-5,CASTPGTGVFGNQPQHF,TGTGCCAGCACCCCCGGGACAGGGGTTTTTGGCAATCAGCCCCAGCATTTT
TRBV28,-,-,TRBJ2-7,CASSLGLGRVNFVDYEQYF,TGTGCCAGCAGTTTAGGGTTGGGCAGAGTAAACTTCGTCGACTACGAGCAGTACTTC
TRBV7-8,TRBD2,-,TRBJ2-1,CASSLALGLAGSNEQFF,TGTGCCAGCAGCTTAGCGCTAGGTCTAGCGGGTAGCAATGAGCAGTTCTTC
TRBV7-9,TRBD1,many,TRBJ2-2,CASSPGQAINTGELFF,TGTGCCAGCAGCCCGGGACAGGCCATCAACACCGGGGAGCTGTTTTTT
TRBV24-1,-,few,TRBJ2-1,CATSDLQGGSYNEQFF,TGTGCCACCAGTGATTTGCAAGGGGGGTCCTACAATGAGCAGTTCTTC
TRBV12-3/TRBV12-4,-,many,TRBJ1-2,CASSLARIGGSANYGYTF,TGTGCCAGCAGTTTAGCGAGGATCGGAGGGTCAGCTAACTATGGCTACACCTTC
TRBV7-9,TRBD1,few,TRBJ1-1,CASSLGDRTPRDPEAFF,TGTGCCAGCAGCTTAGGGGACAGGACCCCCCGGGACCCTGAAGCTTTCTTT
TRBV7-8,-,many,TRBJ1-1,CASSLVPVSLEAFF,TGTGCCAGCAGCTTAGTTCCGGTCAGTCTTGAAGCTTTCTTT
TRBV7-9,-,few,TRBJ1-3,CASSFEGNTIYF,TGTGCCAGCAGCTTTGAGGGAAACACCATATATTTT
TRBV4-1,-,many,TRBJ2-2,CASSMGPNTGELFF,TGCGCCAGCAGCATGGGACCAAACACCGGGGAGCTGTTTTTT
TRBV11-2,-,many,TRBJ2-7,CASSPDGWVREQYF,TGTGCCAGCAGTCCCGACGGTTGGGTTCGCGAGCAGTACTTC
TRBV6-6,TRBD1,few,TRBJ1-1,CASRPNRGRNTEAFF,TGTGCCAGCAGGCCGAACAGGGGGAGGAACACTGAAGCTTTCTTT
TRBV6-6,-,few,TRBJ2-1,CASTPYSSYNEQFF,TGTGCCAGCACCCCTTACAGCTCCTACAATGAGCAGTTCTTC